The text below deals with one TCR beta chain. Antigen specificity is unknown. These data come from a study of cytomegalovirus exposure and HLA in healthy donors. Study-level points and caveats: The authors reported that TCR beta sequences could predict HLA-A and HLA-B alleles. These predictions were accurate for most subjects in the first cohort. A missense DCLRE1C variant was associated with V- and J-gene trimming of TCR beta chains in a later analysis, and an independent cohort replicated the association. The likely origin of a cluster of highly shared sequence variants was a sequencing artifact.

From germline, CDR1 is GTSNPN and CDR2 SVGIG (reference sequence). V was cut by 5 bases and J by 2 bases, with 10 bases left in between. The CDR3 spans 12 residues. Vbeta (60) and Jbeta (13) primers were used in the PCR. Measured with immunoSEQ multiplex PCR; TCRdb has only the in-frame clones, and not every one. This table has 150,000 to 200,000 clones, roughly 79% appearing once. The receptor comes from a man aged 25-45 years in good health and CMV-seronegative. The chain employs TRBV30 and TRBJ2-7, with a weak D call TRBD1 (6 bases). Material: PBMCs. CDR3 protein: CAWGDKPYEQYF. DNA of the CDR3: TGTGCCTGGGGGGACAAACCCTACGAGCAGTACTTC. Together with reference TRBV30 and TRBJ2-7, the CDR3 gives the full variable domain: SQTIHQWPATLVQPVGSPLSLECTVEGTSNPNLYWYRQAAGRGLQLLFYSVGIGQISSEVPQNLSASRPQDRQFILSSKKLLLSDSGFYLCAWGDKPYEQYFGPGTRLTVT.